Following are 5 T cell receptor beta chains from one sample sequenced in a study of vaccination effects on CD4 cells after COVID-19. These TCRs are of unknown antigen specificity. This table comes from immunoSEQ multiplex PCR, and its TCRdb copy is limited to in-frame clones, with some not included. The sample includes roughly 41,000 clones, roughly 62% seen only once; the top ten take under 15%. CD4+ T cells specific for antigen were expanded with viral peptide pools by the ViraFEST assay before sequencing. With approximately 9 days of culture completed, CD4+ T cells were isolated. Vaccinees lacked prior SARS-CoV-2 infection and tested negative for nucleocapsid antibodies. This material consisted of CD4+ T cells from PBMCs cultured with HCoV-OC43 spike peptides, taken before COVID-19 vaccination. Noted subset: HCoV-OC43 spike overlapping peptide pool stimulation. Source of these receptors: a human donor who received a COVID-19 vaccine.

This clone was detected a few times. The chain is built from TRBV6-5 and TRBJ1-1; 8 bases line up with TRBD1. This CDR3 contains 15 residues. Germline V gene data show CDR1 as MNHEY and CDR2 as SVGAGI. V lost 2 bases to trimming and J lost 5 bases; unmatched junction nucleotides: 7. The CDR3 loop is CASSYARTGRTEAFF. The CDR3 DNA reads TGTGCCAGCAGTTACGCCCGGACAGGGAGGACTGAAGCTTTCTTT.

The chain uses TRBV7-6 and TRBJ2-3, with 11 bases fitting TRBD2. CDR1 SGHVS and CDR2 FNYEAQ come from the germline V gene. After removal of 5 bases from V and 0 bases from J, the junction contained 10 bases not matched to a gene. The CDR3 is 18 amino acids. The CDR3 spells CASSRTSGSTSSTDTQYF. Here the CDR3 DNA reads TGTGCCAGCAGCCGGACTAGCGGGTCAACCTCTAGCACAGATACGCAGTATTTT.

The V call is TRBV12-3 or TRBV12-4, the J call TRBJ2-3; the D gene is possibly TRBD1 (5 bases). With 6 bases removed from V and 3 bases from J, the gap between germline ends came to 7 bases. The CDR3 length is 12 residues. CDR3 bases: TGTGCCAGCAGGAGACAGACAGATACGCAGTATTTT. Amino acid sequence: CASRRQTDTQYF.

In DNA form, the CDR3 reads TGTGCCAGCAACGGAGCTACAGAGACCCAGTACTTC. It codes for CASNGATETQYF. The chain is built from TRBV2 and TRBJ2-5; D is undetermined. V lost 7 bases to trimming and J lost 4 bases, with 10 bases between them. Germline CDR1 reads SNHLY; CDR2 reads FYNNEI. This CDR3 region has 12 residues. Full variable domain (missing parts from reference TRBV2 and TRBJ2-5): EPEVTQTPSHQVTQMGQEVILRCVPISNHLYFYWYRQILGQKVEFLVSFYNNEISEKSEIFDDQFSVERPDGSNFTLKIRSTKLEDSAMYFCASNGATETQYFGPGTRLLVL.

The V and J genes are TRBV3-1 (or the pseudogene TRBV3-2) and TRBJ2-3, with no clear D. The V end was cut by 4 bases, the J end by 6 bases, with 11 bases between. The CDR3 contains 13 residues. CDR1 is LGHDT, CDR2 YNNKEL, per germline (reference sequence). CDR3 DNA: TGTGCCAGCAGCCGGCGCGATCCGGATACGCAGTATTTT. As protein: CASSRRDPDTQYF.